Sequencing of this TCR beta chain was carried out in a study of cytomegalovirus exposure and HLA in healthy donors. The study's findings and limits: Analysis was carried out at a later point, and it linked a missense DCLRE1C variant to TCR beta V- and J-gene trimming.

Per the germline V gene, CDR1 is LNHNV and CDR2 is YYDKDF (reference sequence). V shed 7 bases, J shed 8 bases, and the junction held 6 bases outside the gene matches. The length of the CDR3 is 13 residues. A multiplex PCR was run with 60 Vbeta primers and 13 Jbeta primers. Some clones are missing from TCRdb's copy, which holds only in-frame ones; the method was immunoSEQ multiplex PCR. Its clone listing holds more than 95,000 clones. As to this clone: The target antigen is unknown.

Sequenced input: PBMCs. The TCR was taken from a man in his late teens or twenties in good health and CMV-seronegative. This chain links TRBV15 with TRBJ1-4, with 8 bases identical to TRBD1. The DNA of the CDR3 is TGTGCCACCACGACAGGGGTGGGGGAAAAACTGTTTTTT. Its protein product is CATTTGVGEKLFF.